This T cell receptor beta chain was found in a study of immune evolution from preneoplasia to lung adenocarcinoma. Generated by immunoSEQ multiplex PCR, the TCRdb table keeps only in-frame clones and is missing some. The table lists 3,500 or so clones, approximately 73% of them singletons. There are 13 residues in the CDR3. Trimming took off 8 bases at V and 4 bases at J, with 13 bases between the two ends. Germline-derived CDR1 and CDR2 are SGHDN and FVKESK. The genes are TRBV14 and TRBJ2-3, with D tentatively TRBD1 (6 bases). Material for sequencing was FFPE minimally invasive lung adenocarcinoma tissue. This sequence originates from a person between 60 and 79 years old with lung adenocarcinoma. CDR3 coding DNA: TGTGCCAGCGGGGGCGGACACCCAGATACGCAGTATTTT. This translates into CASGGGHPDTQYF.